The rows below give T cell receptor beta chains drawn from one sample of a study of type 1 regulatory T cells. Their antigen targets remain unknown. TCRdb reprocessed the reads via MiXCR and lists one record per CDR3 protein. Found here are tens of thousands of distinct CDR3 sequences, roughly 50% of them singletons; the top ten hold around 4.9%. The material sequenced was cultured T cells, either the whole culture or a sorted T cell fraction (not recorded which). The origin of the receptors is a human donor in good health. CDR3s include the opening cysteine and the closing phenylalanine or tryptophan. The D gene is left open where the match is weak. Some rows have no size entry. The others give once, few or many, or a class for an expanded clone.

>TRBJ2-7|TRBD2|few|TRBV27
TGTGCCAGCAAGGTAGCGGGGGGTTACGAGCAGTACTTC
CASKVAGGYEQYF
>TRBJ1-1|TRBD1|few|TRBV3-1
TGTGCCAGCAGCCCTCGGGACAGAAAGAACACTGAAGCTTTCTTT
CASSPRDRKNTEAFF
>TRBJ2-6|TRBD1|NA|TRBV12-3/TRBV12-4
TGTGCCAGCAGCCAGATGACAGGGGGCGCTGGGGCCAACGTCCTGACTTTC
CASSQMTGGAGANVLTF
>TRBJ2-4|NA|NA|TRBV7-9
TGTGTCAGCAGCTTAGGTGGGAGAGACAAAAACATTCAGTACTTC
CVSSLGGRDKNIQYF
>TRBJ2-4|NA|NA|TRBV18
TGTGCCAGCTCACCCGCAACCATTGGACGTCTAGCCAAAAACATTCAGTACTTC
CASSPATIGRLAKNIQYF
>TRBJ1-2|NA|NA|TRBV5-6
TGTGCCAGCAGCTTGGTGGACACTGAGTACTATGGCTACACCTTC
CASSLVDTEYYGYTF
>TRBJ1-2|NA|NA|TRBV4-1
TGCGCCAGCAGCCATCAGGGGCGCTCGAATGGCTACACCTTC
CASSHQGRSNGYTF
>TRBJ2-1|TRBD2|few|TRBV3-1
TGTGCCAGCAGCCCCCTAGCGGGGTGGGGGGATGAGCAGTTCTTC
CASSPLAGWGDEQFF
>TRBJ2-1|NA|NA|TRBV5-1
TGCGCCAGCAGCATGGCAGGAGTATACAATGAGCAGTTCTTC
CASSMAGVYNEQFF
>TRBJ1-5|TRBD1|NA|TRBV9
TGTGCCAGCAGCGTACTGACAGGGTATAGCAATCAGCCCCAGCATTTT
CASSVLTGYSNQPQHF
>TRBJ2-1|NA|few|TRBV10-3
TGTGCCATCAGAGGGAGTCATGATGAGCAGTTCTTC
CAIRGSHDEQFF
>TRBJ1-4|NA|few|TRBV5-1
TGCGCCAGCAGCGAGACTCTTGGGGAACTGTTTTTT
CASSETLGELFF
>TRBJ2-3|TRBD1|NA|TRBV15
TGTGCCACCAGTAGACAGGGGGGCGCAGGGGATACGCAGTATTTT
CATSRQGGAGDTQYF
>TRBJ2-7|TRBD2|few|TRBV27
TGTGCCAGCAGTTCCTTAGCGGGGGGATACTTCGGGCAGTACTTC
CASSSLAGGYFGQYF
>TRBJ2-7|NA|NA|TRBV6-4
TGTGCCAACTTTTCAGGGTTCTCCTACGAGCAGTACTTC
CANFSGFSYEQYF
>TRBJ1-5|TRBD1|few|TRBV19
TGTGCCAGTAGACCCAACAAAGGGGGCCTGAGGGGCCAGCCCCAGCATTTT
CASRPNKGGLRGQPQHF
>TRBJ1-2|NA|NA|TRBV4-1
TGCGCCAGAGAGACATCGGTGGGGAGAGAACATAACTATGGCTACACCTTC
CARETSVGREHNYGYTF
>TRBJ1-1|NA|NA|TRBV7-2
TGTGCCAGCAGCCCGCAACAGCTGGGAGGCACTGAAGCTTTCTTT
CASSPQQLGGTEAFF
>TRBJ2-7|TRBD1|NA|TRBV6-6
TGTGCCAGCAGGCCCCGGACAGGGGACGAGCAGTACTTC
CASRPRTGDEQYF
>TRBJ1-2|NA|NA|TRBV27
TGTGCCAGCAGTCCCCGACAAGGCCCCTATGGCTACACCTTC
CASSPRQGPYGYTF
>TRBJ1-3|TRBD1|NA|TRBV6-5
TGTGCCAGCAGCCAGGCCAGGGGGGCTACCTCTGGAAACACCATATATTTT
CASSQARGATSGNTIYF
>TRBJ2-1|TRBD2|NA|TRBV5-1
TGCGCCAGCAGCTTGACAGCGGGGGTATACAATGAGCAGTTTTTC
CASSLTAGVYNEQFF
>TRBJ1-5|TRBD1|medium-sized|TRBV6-6
TGTGCCAGCAGTGGGGGGACAGGGTATCAGCCCCAGCATTTT
CASSGGTGYQPQHF
>TRBJ2-7|TRBD2|medium-sized|TRBV27
TGTGCCAGCAGTCTACTAGCGGGGGGCCCTTACGAGCAGTACTTC
CASSLLAGGPYEQYF